A single sample is the source of the 11 T cell receptor beta chains below, sequenced in a study of blood T cell repertoires in COVID-19. Generated by immunoSEQ multiplex PCR, the TCRdb table keeps only in-frame clones and is missing some. Here the sample spans approximately 40,000 clones, around 85% being singletons. Sequenced material: peripheral blood. Every receptor here comes from a woman aged 55-75 years with acute or convalescent COVID-19.

This clone was seen only a few times. V and J are TRBV6-5 and TRBJ1-5, with a possible D match to TRBD1 (6 bases). This CDR3 spans 15 amino acids. Germline CDR1 reads MNHEY; CDR2 reads SVGAGI. Between the trimmed V and J ends, which lost 7 bases and 0 bases, there was a span of 13 bases. The CDR3 region has the DNA TGTGCCAGCATCGTCACGACAGGTAGCAATCAGCCCCAGCATTTT. Its translation: CASIVTTGSNQPQHF.

There are a few counts of this clone. The rearrangement joins TRBV5-4 to TRBJ2-7; perhaps TRBD1 as D (5 bases). V was trimmed by 0 bases and J by 0 bases, leaving 7 bases between them. CDR1 SGHNT and CDR2 YYREEE come from the germline V gene (reference sequence). There are 14 residues in the CDR3. This CDR3 is CASSLDRSSYEQYF. The CDR3 bases are TGTGCCAGCAGCTTGGACAGGAGCTCCTACGAGCAGTACTTC.

The V call is TRBV5-4, the J call TRBJ2-3; 7 bases map to TRBD1. The J segment lost 0 bases and the V segment lost 3 bases, leaving 4 bases of the junction unmatched. Germline assignment: CDR1 SGHNT and CDR2 YYREEE (reference sequence). The CDR3 is 15 residues long. The CDR3 sequence: CASSSGQPSTDTQYF. CDR3 DNA: TGTGCCAGCAGCTCGGGACAGCCTAGCACAGATACGCAGTATTTT.

The chain combines TRBV11-2 with TRBJ2-1, with 13 positions matching TRBD2. Looked up from germline, CDR1 is SGHAT and CDR2 is FQNNGV. There are 15 residues in the CDR3. The V and J ends lost 8 bases and 4 bases, in that order; junction bases with no gene match: 5. DNA of the CDR3: TGTGCCAGCGGCGGGACTAGCGGGACTTACAATGAGCAGTTCTTC. Protein product: CASGGTSGTYNEQFF.

The chain joins TRBV9 to TRBJ2-7; TRBD2 aligns across 10 bases. The CDR3 loop spans 15 amino acids. Unmatched junction bases numbered 10, after V lost 4 bases and J lost 6 bases. CDR1 SGDLS and CDR2 YYNGEE come from the germline V gene. This chain's CDR3 is CASSPRTSGGSEQYF. CDR3 bases: TGTGCCAGCAGCCCAAGGACTAGCGGAGGGTCCGAGCAGTACTTC.

This chain links TRBV7-8 with TRBJ2-1; the D gene is possibly TRBD2 (5 bases). Germline CDR1 and CDR2: SGHVS and FQNEAQ. Trimming removed 11 bases at V and 0 bases at J, with 20 bases between. The CDR3 runs to 16 residues. In nucleotides, the CDR3 is TGTGCCTCTCGATCGTACGCGGGCCGCTCCTACAATGAGCAGTTCTTC. Encoded protein: CASRSYAGRSYNEQFF.

This chain uses TRBV10-3 with TRBJ1-5; D might be TRBD1 (5 bases). The V gene's germline CDR1 is ENHRY and CDR2 SYGVKD. V was shortened by 5 bases and J by 7 bases, with 12 bases between the two germline ends. The CDR3 consists of 13 residues. This CDR3 reads CAISQGLGQPQHF. The CDR3 DNA follows: TGTGCCATCAGTCAGGGATTGGGGCAGCCCCAGCATTTT.

This clone was seen a single time. The genes are TRBV18 and TRBJ1-3, with D possibly TRBD1 on 5 matching bases. With 1 base removed from V and 1 base from J, the gap between germline ends came to 8 bases. This CDR3 region has 15 residues. Per the germline V gene, CDR1 is KGHSH and CDR2 is LQKENI. The CDR3 nucleotides read TGTGCCAGCTCACCACGGGGGGATTCTGGAAACACCATATATTTT. Protein product: CASSPRGDSGNTIYF.

The CDR3 here is CASRAGTQFSVKETQYF. The DNA for the CDR3 is TGTGCCAGCAGAGCCGGGACTCAGTTCAGCGTAAAAGAGACCCAGTACTTC. V is TRBV2 and J is TRBJ2-5; perhaps TRBD2 as D (6 bases). This CDR3 is 17 amino acids long. Trimming pared 6 bases from V and 3 bases from J, leaving 23 bases between. The germline CDR1 and CDR2 sequences are SNHLY and FYNNEI.

This chain joins TRBV5-1 and TRBJ2-1; perhaps TRBD1 as D (6 bases). V was cut by 0 bases and J by 9 bases, with 13 bases left in between. This CDR3 is 14 amino acids long. The germline CDR1 and CDR2 sequences are SGHRS and YFSETQ. The CDR3 sequence: CASSLGQVFSEQFF. The CDR3 nucleotides read TGCGCCAGCAGCTTGGGACAGGTGTTTAGTGAGCAGTTCTTC.

V gene TRBV7-3 combines with J gene TRBJ2-3; 9 bases agree with TRBD2. The V segment lost 3 bases and the J segment 2 bases; nucleotides outside the gene matches: 6. Germline loops: CDR1 SGHTA, CDR2 FQGTGA. This CDR3 contains 16 residues. CDR3 residues: CASSLGTSRFTDTQYF. The CDR3 nucleotides read TGTGCCAGCAGCTTGGGGACTAGCAGGTTCACAGATACGCAGTATTTT.